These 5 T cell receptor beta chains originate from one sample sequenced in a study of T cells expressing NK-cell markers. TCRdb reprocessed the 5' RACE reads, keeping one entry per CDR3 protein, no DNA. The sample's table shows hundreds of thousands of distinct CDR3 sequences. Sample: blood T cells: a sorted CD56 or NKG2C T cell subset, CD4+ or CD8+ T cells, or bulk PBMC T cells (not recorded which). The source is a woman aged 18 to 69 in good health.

The CDR3 here is CASSFRDMGYEQYF. This chain connects TRBV28 to TRBJ2-7; there is no DNA to check the TCRdb D call of TRBD1. The germline CDR1 and CDR2 sequences are MDHEN and SYDVKM. The CDR3 sequence is 14 residues long.

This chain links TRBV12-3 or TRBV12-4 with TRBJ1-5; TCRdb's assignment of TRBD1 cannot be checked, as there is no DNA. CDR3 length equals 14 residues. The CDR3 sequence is CASSPRGADQPQHF.

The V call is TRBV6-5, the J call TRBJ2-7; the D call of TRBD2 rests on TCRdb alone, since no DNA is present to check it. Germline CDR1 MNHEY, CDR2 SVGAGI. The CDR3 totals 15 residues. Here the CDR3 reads CASSYLGLAGGPQYF.

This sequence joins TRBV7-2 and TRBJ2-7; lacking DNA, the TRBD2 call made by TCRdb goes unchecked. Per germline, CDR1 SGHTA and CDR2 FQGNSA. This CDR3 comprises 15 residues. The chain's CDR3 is CASSPGGTSGYEQYF.

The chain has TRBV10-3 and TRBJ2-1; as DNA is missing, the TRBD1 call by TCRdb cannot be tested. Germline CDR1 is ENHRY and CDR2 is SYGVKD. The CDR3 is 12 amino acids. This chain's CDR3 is CAISEGRQEQFF.